This T cell receptor beta chain is from a study of OX40 agonist ivuxolimab in advanced cancers. The study's findings and limits: At 0.1 to 3.0 mg/kg and by week 6, clonal expansion occurred in CD4+ and CD8+ blood T cells.

The method was immunoSEQ multiplex PCR; TCRdb's version includes in-frame clones alone and lacks a portion of them. This sample has roughly 45,000 clones; around 90% occur once, and the top ten carry approximately 6.7%. Comments on this clone: The antigen is undetermined.

The germline V and J ends were trimmed by 8 bases and 0 bases, with 9 bases remaining between them. Per germline, CDR1 SEHNR and CDR2 FQNEAQ (reference sequence). The CDR3 is 13 residues long. The sequence was collected from an adult with an advanced solid tumor such as melanoma, head and neck, liver or kidney cancer. This chain uses TRBV7-9 with TRBJ2-3, with TRBD2 as a possible D gene (6 bases). The material sequenced was CD4+ or CD8+ T cells sorted from blood, taken in a trial of the OX40 agonist ivuxolimab. The CDR3: CASGRTSTDTQYF. The CDR3 DNA sequence: TGTGCCAGCGGGAGGACAAGCACAGATACGCAGTATTTT.